Each of the 10 T cell receptor beta chains below was sequenced from the same sample in a study of molecular identifiers for immune sequencing clone quantification. Using its own MiXCR run on the PCR reads, TCRdb lists one record per CDR3 protein. The sample lists over 550,000 distinct CDR3 sequences; 25% were seen once. Sequences were obtained from naive CD8+ T cells from blood, with Jurkat cell RNA spiked in. Specified subset: FACS-sorted CD8+CD4-CCR7+CD45RA+ naive T cells. These receptors originate from a human donor in good health. Some libraries in this study had Jurkat cell RNA spiked in.

V usage is TRBV12-3 or TRBV12-4 and J usage is TRBJ2-7; 10 nucleotides agree with TRBD1. V was pared by 3 bases and J by 5 bases, with 7 bases of the junction left unmatched. CDR3 length equals 15 residues. The CDR3 here is CASSLWDRGDHEQYF. In nucleotides, the CDR3 is TGTGCCAGCAGTTTGTGGGACAGGGGTGACCACGAGCAGTACTTC.

The chain has TRBV6-2 or TRBV6-3 and TRBJ2-7; the D gene is possibly TRBD2 (5 bases). V lost 2 bases, J lost 5 bases, and 13 bases lay in between. The germline gives CDR1 MNHEY, CDR2 SVGEGT. CDR3 length: 14 amino acids. This CDR3 is CASSYIAGGHEQYF. The CDR3 bases are TGTGCCAGCAGTTACATCGCAGGCGGGCACGAGCAGTACTTC.

This clonotype was observed at least ten times. The chain has TRBV5-6 and TRBJ2-3; 12 bases match TRBD2. The junction had 5 bases not matched to a gene; V was cut back by 5 bases and J by 4 bases. This CDR3 region has 15 residues. Germline V gene sequence: CDR1 SGHDT, CDR2 YYEEEE. CDR3 residues: CASRRLAGVADTQYF. Here the CDR3 DNA reads TGTGCCAGCAGACGACTAGCGGGGGTGGCAGATACGCAGTATTTT.

This clonotype was recorded many times. This rearrangement joins TRBV6-2 or TRBV6-3 to TRBJ1-1, with D unresolved. The CDR3 contains 15 residues. The V end was cut by 6 bases, the J end by 0 bases, with 14 bases between. The V gene's germline CDR1 is MNHEY and CDR2 SVGEGT. For the CDR3, the DNA is TGTGCCAGCAGGAAGGAAGAACCGATGAACACTGAAGCTTTCTTT. It encodes CASRKEEPMNTEAFF.

There are many counts of this clonotype. V is TRBV29-1 and J is TRBJ2-3; D possibly matches TRBD1 or TRBD2 (8 bases each). Trimming took 6 bases from V and 2 from J, leaving 21 bases between them. The CDR3 is made up of 16 amino acids. Germline lookup yields CDR1 SQVTM and CDR2 ANQGSEA. CDR3 protein: CSVRGQGLVLTDTQYF. DNA for the CDR3: TGCAGCGTCCGAGGACAGGGACTAGTTCTCACAGATACGCAGTATTTT.

This clonotype came up a few times. The rearrangement joins TRBV18 to TRBJ2-3; possible D gene TRBD1, 6 bases. Germline V CDR1 and CDR2: KGHSH, LQKENI. The CDR3 runs to 15 residues. V was trimmed by 0 bases and J by 0 bases, leaving 7 bases between them. In nucleotides, the CDR3 is TGTGCCAGCTCACCACCGGACAGCAGCACAGATACGCAGTATTTT. Its translation is CASSPPDSSTDTQYF.

The V and J genes are TRBV15 and TRBJ2-7, with D maybe TRBD1 (6 bases). This CDR3 has 15 amino acids. The V and J ends lost 6 bases and 2 bases respectively, with 17 bases between them. Germline CDR1 and CDR2: LNHNV and YYDKDF (reference sequence). Written as DNA, the CDR3 is TGTGCCACCAGGAACGTGGGACAAGCTACCTACGAGCAGTACTTC. This sequence encodes CATRNVGQATYEQYF.

This clonotype was counted many times. The V gene is TRBV29-1, the J gene TRBJ2-5; 11 bases match TRBD2. The CDR3 loop spans 14 amino acids. In germline, CDR1 is SQVTM, CDR2 ANQGSEA. CDR3 sequence: CSASAGLAGETQYF. DNA of the CDR3: TGCAGTGCCAGTGCCGGACTAGCGGGAGAGACCCAGTACTTC.

This clonotype came up a few times. This chain joins TRBV12-3 or TRBV12-4 and TRBJ2-5, with a tentative D call TRBD1 (6 bases). V lost 2 bases and J 5 bases, leaving 18 bases between the germline ends. The CDR3 sequence is 16 residues long. CDR3 coding DNA: TGTGCCAGCAGTTTACTCTCAGGGGAAGGCGAGGAGACCCAGTACTTC. Protein sequence: CASSLLSGEGEETQYF.

In regard to this clonotype: Given a much more abundant clone one base away, this may be a read error. The conserved phenylalanine or tryptophan is not found at the CDR3 terminus, so this likely reflects a read error. The V and J genes are TRBV7-9 and TRBJ2-7; a possible D gene is TRBD2 (5 bases). This CDR3 comprises 13 residues. The germline V and J ends were trimmed by 3 bases and 2 bases, with 8 bases remaining between them. Germline CDR1 and CDR2: SEHNR and FQNEAQ (reference sequence). CDR3 in amino acids: CASSFAGAYEQYL. The CDR3 region has the DNA TGTGCCAGCAGCTTCGCCGGGGCCTACGAGCAGTACCTC.